The 26 T cell receptor beta chains reported below all come from one sample, sequenced in a study of blood T cell repertoires in COVID-19. Sequencing used immunoSEQ multiplex PCR; TCRdb keeps in-frame clones, though not all of them. The repertoire holds over 100,000 clones, with 85% as singletons. Sequenced sample: peripheral blood. The receptors come from an elderly man with acute or convalescent COVID-19.

J is TRBJ2-3 and V is TRBV19, with no clear D. The ends were cut back, 8 bases at V and 5 bases at J, with 11 bases in the middle. Germline V CDR1 and CDR2: LNHDA, SQIVND (reference sequence). The CDR3 contains 12 residues. CDR3: CASAAVRDTQYF. In DNA, the CDR3 is TGTGCCAGTGCTGCGGTTAGAGATACGCAGTATTTT.

The J gene is TRBJ1-2, the V gene TRBV5-6; 8 bases map to TRBD1. The CDR3 has 15 amino acids. The trim removed 1 base at V and 2 bases at J, leaving 4 bases unmatched. Germline-derived CDR1 and CDR2 are SGHDT and YYEEEE. In DNA form, the CDR3 reads TGTGCCAGCAGCTTGAGGGGACAGGAGAACTATGGCTACACCTTC. This encodes CASSLRGQENYGYTF.

This rearrangement joins TRBV3-1 (or the pseudogene TRBV3-2) to TRBJ1-2, with TRBD1 identical over 7 bases. The V gene end was trimmed by 0 bases and the J gene end by 6 bases; junction bases not matched to a gene: 1. The CDR3 runs 13 residues. Germline CDR1 LGHDT, CDR2 YNNKEL (reference sequence). The CDR3 sequence is CASSQDRGDGYTF. In nucleotides, the CDR3 is TGTGCCAGCAGCCAAGACAGGGGGGATGGCTACACCTTC.

This chain links TRBV7-2 with TRBJ2-1; 9 bases match TRBD2. V lost 1 base to trimming and J lost 6 bases; unmatched junction nucleotides: 10. From germline, CDR1 is SGHTA and CDR2 FQGNSA. This CDR3 spans 17 amino acids. CDR3 coding DNA: TGTGCCAGCAGCTTAGTCATCCTAGCGGGGCACTCCAATGAGCAGTTCTTC. It yields the protein CASSLVILAGHSNEQFF.

This clone appeared many times. The chain couples TRBV9 to TRBJ1-6; 10 nucleotides match TRBD1. The germline gives CDR1 SGDLS, CDR2 YYNGEE. The CDR3 loop spans 15 amino acids. The trim removed 3 bases at V and 10 bases at J, leaving 7 bases unmatched. The CDR3 region is CASSEPGQGRSPLHF. CDR3 nucleotide sequence: TGTGCCAGCAGCGAACCGGGACAGGGGAGATCACCCCTCCACTTT.

The rearrangement uses TRBV3-1 (or the pseudogene TRBV3-2) and TRBJ1-5; a possible D gene is TRBD1 (6 bases). The germline CDR1 and CDR2 sequences are LGHDT and YNNKEL (reference sequence). V was pared by 0 bases and J by 7 bases, with 13 bases between. The CDR3 is 15 amino acids. DNA of the CDR3: TGTGCCAGCAGCCAAGACCCCGGGGGGCAGCAGCCCCAGCATTTT. It yields the protein CASSQDPGGQQPQHF.

The chain joins TRBV20-1 to TRBJ1-1; TRBD1 might be the D (6 bases). CDR1 is DFQATT, CDR2 SNEGSKA, per germline (reference sequence). This CDR3 contains 11 residues. Trimming took 5 bases from V and 6 from J, leaving 10 bases between them. The CDR3 sequence is CSAHRAPEAFF. The CDR3 nucleotides are TGCAGTGCTCACAGGGCCCCTGAAGCTTTCTTT.

V gene TRBV5-1 combines with J gene TRBJ2-3; D is ambiguous. The germline V and J ends were trimmed by 5 bases and 4 bases, with 5 bases remaining between them. The germline V gene encodes CDR1 SGHRS and CDR2 YFSETQ. This CDR3 spans 11 amino acids. The CDR3 here is CASSQADTQYF. The CDR3 DNA reads as TGCGCCAGCAGTCAGGCAGATACGCAGTATTTT.

This chain uses TRBV18 with TRBJ2-2; 12 bases align to TRBD2. The germline gives CDR1 KGHSH, CDR2 LQKENI. The CDR3 length is 19 residues. J was trimmed by 0 bases and V by 0 bases; bases with no gene match: 5. CDR3 amino acids: CASSPPGLAGGANTGELFF. In nucleotides, the CDR3 is TGTGCCAGCTCACCACCGGGCCTAGCGGGAGGGGCGAACACCGGGGAGCTGTTTTTT.

The chain recombines TRBV6-4 with TRBJ2-5, with TRBD2 matching over 8 bases. Germline lookup yields CDR1 MRHNA and CDR2 SNTAGT. V lost 11 bases and J lost 5; bases outside the gene matches: 16. This CDR3 is built from 15 residues. CDR3 bases: TGTGCCCCCGGTAGGCGGGAGGTTGATTGGGAGACCCAGTACTTC. Protein sequence: CAPGRREVDWETQYF.

This clone showed up just once. The chain uses TRBV30 and TRBJ1-1; 7 bases fit TRBD1. The germline V gene has CDR1 GTSNPN and CDR2 SVGIG (reference sequence). J was trimmed by 4 bases and V by 2 bases; bases with no gene match: 10. The CDR3 length is 15 residues. CDR3 residues: CAWSSMGQLGTEAFF. DNA for the CDR3: TGTGCCTGGAGTTCCATGGGACAGCTCGGCACTGAAGCTTTCTTT.

This clone appeared a single time. The rearrangement joins TRBV6-5 to TRBJ1-1; 9 bases match TRBD1. J was trimmed by 1 base and V by 6 bases; bases with no gene match: 6. Germline values: CDR1 MNHEY, CDR2 SVGAGI. This CDR3 has 15 residues. The CDR3 DNA follows: TGTGCCAGCAGGAAGACAGGGGGTCGGAACACTGAAGCTTTCTTT. Translating it yields CASRKTGGRNTEAFF.

This clone was detected a few times. The rearrangement joins TRBV6-4 to TRBJ1-1, with 8 nucleotides matching TRBD1. There are 13 residues in the CDR3. V was pared by 2 bases and J by 12 bases, with 8 bases of the junction left unmatched. The germline CDR1 and CDR2 sequences are MRHNA and SNTAGT. The CDR3 reads CASSDGQGSKTFF. Here the CDR3 DNA reads TGTGCCAGCAGTGACGGACAGGGTTCTAAAACTTTCTTT.

The rearrangement links TRBV28 to TRBJ2-2, with 7 bases matching TRBD2. The CDR3 totals 16 residues. CDR1 is MDHEN and CDR2 is SYDVKM in the germline V gene. V was clipped by 2 bases and J by 2 bases; unmatched bases: 5. CDR3 nucleotides: TGTGCCAGCAGTTTAGGGGGAGGGCCCAACACCGGGGAGCTGTTTTTT. Its protein is CASSLGGGPNTGELFF.

The rearrangement uses TRBV7-2 and TRBJ1-3; possibly TRBD1 for D (6 bases). Trimming cost V 2 bases and J 4 bases, with 9 bases left between them. The length of the CDR3 is 14 residues. Germline-derived CDR1 and CDR2 are SGHTA and FQGNSA. CDR3 DNA sequence: TGTGCCAGCAGCTTACAGGGGAACGGAAACACCATATATTTT. Translating gives CASSLQGNGNTIYF.

The count of this clone is one. The rearrangement joins TRBV25-1 to TRBJ1-6, with D tentatively TRBD1 (5 bases). The CDR3 consists of 13 residues. Per germline, CDR1 MGHDK and CDR2 SYGVNS. The V end lost 7 bases, the J end lost 5 bases, and 9 bases lay between the germline ends. CDR3 nucleotides: TGTGCCAGCAAAGGAGGGGATAATTCACCCCTCCACTTT. Its translation is CASKGGDNSPLHF.

The chain uses TRBV1 and TRBJ2-2; the D segment call TRBD2 is taken from the table without a DNA check. TRBV1 is listed as a pseudogene. This CDR3 is built from 18 residues. CDR3 DNA sequence: TGCACCAGCAGCCAATTCCTAGCGGGGGGCCAGGGCACCGGGGAGCTGTTTTTT. Translating it yields CTSSQFLAGGQGTGELFF.

This chain connects TRBV7-2 to TRBJ1-2; D gene uncertain. V was cut by 2 bases and J by 3 bases, with 16 bases left in between. This CDR3 is built from 16 residues. Germline V gene lookup returns CDR1 SGHTA and CDR2 FQGNSA. The CDR3 spells CASSLPGFQSDYGYTF. The CDR3 nucleotides are TGTGCCAGCAGCTTACCTGGGTTCCAGAGCGACTATGGCTACACCTTC.

V gene TRBV7-2 combines with J gene TRBJ2-3; 11 nucleotides match TRBD2. The CDR3 is 17 residues long. V was clipped by 4 bases and J by 0 bases; unmatched bases: 6. The germline gives CDR1 SGHTA, CDR2 FQGNSA. The DNA of the CDR3 is TGTGCCAGCAGCTATACTAGCGGGAGACCTAGCACAGATACGCAGTATTTT. Protein: CASSYTSGRPSTDTQYF.

V is TRBV7-2 and J is TRBJ1-4, with 7 positions matching TRBD1. Germline values: CDR1 SGHTA, CDR2 FQGNSA. The CDR3 contains 16 residues. The V and J ends lost 3 bases and 5 bases, in that order; junction bases with no gene match: 9. This chain's CDR3 is CASSFGQAVPNEKLFF. CDR3 DNA sequence: TGTGCCAGCAGCTTCGGACAGGCCGTACCGAATGAAAAACTGTTTTTT. Combining the CDR3 with reference TRBV7-2 and TRBJ1-4 gives the whole variable domain GAGVSQSPSNKVTEKGKDVELRCDPISGHTALYWYRQSLGQGLEFLIYFQGNSAPDKSGLPSDRFSAERTGGSVSTLTIQRTQQEDSAVYLCASSFGQAVPNEKLFFGSGTQLSVL.

The chain joins TRBV2 to TRBJ1-1; D is unresolved. Trimming stripped 4 bases from V and 0 bases from J, with 3 bases between. CDR1 is SNHLY and CDR2 is FYNNEI in the germline V gene. The CDR3 length is 12 residues. The CDR3 DNA reads as TGTGCCAGCAGTGTCTTGAACACTGAAGCTTTCTTT. Amino acids: CASSVLNTEAFF. The whole variable domain, filled in from reference TRBV2 and TRBJ1-1, reads EPEVTQTPSHQVTQMGQEVILRCVPISNHLYFYWYRQILGQKVEFLVSFYNNEISEKSEIFDDQFSVERPDGSNFTLKIRSTKLEDSAMYFCASSVLNTEAFFGQGTRLTVV.

V usage is TRBV7-8 and J usage is TRBJ1-1, with D maybe TRBD1 (5 bases). CDR3 length: 15 amino acids. The germline gives CDR1 SGHVS, CDR2 FQNEAQ. V shed 5 bases and J shed 5 bases, with 18 bases lying between them. The CDR3 is CASSPTEQGGTEAFF. CDR3 bases: TGTGCCAGCAGCCCCACAGAGCAGGGCGGAACTGAAGCTTTCTTT.

As regards this clone: One end of the junction is discordant with germline, which a read error may explain. The chain's CDR3 is CASSPGLAGAKTGELFF. CDR3 DNA sequence: TGTGCCAGCTCACCCGGACTAGCGGGAGCGAAGACCGGGGAGCTGTTTTTT. The J gene is TRBJ2-2, the V gene TRBV18; 13 bases are shared with TRBD2. This CDR3 is built from 17 residues. CDR1 and CDR2 (germline): KGHSH, LQKENI.

This clone was observed once. The chain is built from TRBV7-2 and TRBJ2-2; the D is unclear. V lost 0 bases and J lost 5, with 10 bases in between. Germline V gene lookup returns CDR1 SGHTA and CDR2 FQGNSA. The CDR3 extends over 15 amino acids. The CDR3 here is CASSLARSSTGELFF. The CDR3 DNA follows: TGTGCCAGCAGCTTAGCGCGCTCTTCGACCGGGGAGCTGTTTTTT.

The CDR3: CASSSDRGQETQYF. The CDR3 DNA reads TGCGCCAGCAGCTCTGACAGGGGTCAAGAGACCCAGTACTTC. The chain combines TRBV5-1 with TRBJ2-5, with TRBD1 matching over 8 bases. This CDR3 has 14 residues. Germline-derived CDR1 and CDR2 are SGHRS and YFSETQ. V was clipped by 3 bases and J by 2 bases; unmatched bases: 3.

V is TRBV2 and J is TRBJ1-5; maybe TRBD1 (5 bases). The CDR3 is 15 residues long. V shed 4 bases and J shed 1 base, with 11 bases lying between them. Per the germline V gene, CDR1 is SNHLY and CDR2 is FYNNEI. In nucleotides, the CDR3 is TGTGCCAGCAGTGGGTCAGGGAGGAGCAATCAGCCCCAGCATTTT. This translates into CASSGSGRSNQPQHF.